This T cell receptor (beta chain) was retrieved from a study of shared clonotypes between healthy human individuals. The CDR3 is 13 residues long. V was pared by 5 bases and J by 6 bases, with 4 bases of the junction left unmatched. Germline loops: CDR1 LNHDA, CDR2 SQIVND (reference sequence). A note on this clone: Other nucleotide sequences from this sample produce the same CDR3.

Measured with immunoSEQ multiplex PCR; TCRdb has only the in-frame clones, and not every one. The sample yields 2.3 million or so clones, over 90% seen once. None of the donors, who were healthy HIV-negative adults, had recently had acute infections or vaccinations. The authors divided CD4+ cells into CD45RA+ naive and CD45RA-negative memory subsets. The chain combines TRBV19 with TRBJ1-2; 9 bases fit TRBD1. The TCR sequence derives from a young man in good health. Some clones in this sample may be carry-over from other donors' samples. The sample consisted of naive CD4+ T cells from PBMCs. As to subset: CD45RA+ positively selected. The CDR3 DNA is TGTGCCAGTAGTCCTGGACAGGGGAATGGCTACACCTTC. It encodes CASSPGQGNGYTF.